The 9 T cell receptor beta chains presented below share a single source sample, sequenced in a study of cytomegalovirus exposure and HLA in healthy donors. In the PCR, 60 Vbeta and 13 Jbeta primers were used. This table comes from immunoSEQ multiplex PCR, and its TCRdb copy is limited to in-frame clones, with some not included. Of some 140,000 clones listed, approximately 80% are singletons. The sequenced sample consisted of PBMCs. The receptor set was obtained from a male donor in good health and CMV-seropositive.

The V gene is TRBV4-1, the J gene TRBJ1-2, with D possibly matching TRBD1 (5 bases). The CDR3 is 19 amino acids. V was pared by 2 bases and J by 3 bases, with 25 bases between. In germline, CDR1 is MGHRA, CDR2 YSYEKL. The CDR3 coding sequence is TGCGCCAGCAGCCAACTTCTTCGGCGGGGCCCCGGTGTGGACTATGGCTACACCTTC. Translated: CASSQLLRRGPGVDYGYTF.

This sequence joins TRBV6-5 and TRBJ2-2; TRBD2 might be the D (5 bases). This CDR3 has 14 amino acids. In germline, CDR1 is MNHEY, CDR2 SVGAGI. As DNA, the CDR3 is TGTGCTGTCAGGACTTCTACGAACACCGGGGAGCTGTTTTTT. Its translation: CAVRTSTNTGELFF.

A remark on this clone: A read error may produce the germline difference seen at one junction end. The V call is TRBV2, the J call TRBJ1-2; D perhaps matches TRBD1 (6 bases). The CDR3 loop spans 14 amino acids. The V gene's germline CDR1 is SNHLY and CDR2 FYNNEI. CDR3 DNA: TGTGCCTGCAGTGCGGCAGGGGCAAACTATGGCTACACCTTC. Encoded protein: CACSAAGANYGYTF.

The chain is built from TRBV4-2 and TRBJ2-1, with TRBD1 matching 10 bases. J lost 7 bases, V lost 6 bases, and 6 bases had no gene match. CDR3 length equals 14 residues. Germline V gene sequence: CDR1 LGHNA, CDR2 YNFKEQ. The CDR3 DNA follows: TGTGCCAGCAGTTCGGGACAGGGGTGGAATGAGCAGTTCTTC. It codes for CASSSGQGWNEQFF.

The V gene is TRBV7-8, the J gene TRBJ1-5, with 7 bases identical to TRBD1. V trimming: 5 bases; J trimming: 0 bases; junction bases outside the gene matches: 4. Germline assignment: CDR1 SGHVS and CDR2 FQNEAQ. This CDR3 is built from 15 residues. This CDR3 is CASSTGTASNQPQHF. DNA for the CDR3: TGTGCCAGCAGCACCGGGACAGCTAGCAATCAGCCCCAGCATTTT.

CDR3 sequence reads: CASSYNFQNTEAFF. The CDR3 DNA reads TGTGCCAGCAGTTACAATTTCCAGAACACTGAAGCTTTCTTT. This sequence joins TRBV6-6 and TRBJ1-1, with no clear D. The V and J ends lost 2 bases and 1 base respectively, with 8 bases between them. The germline V gene has CDR1 MNHNY and CDR2 SVGAGI (reference sequence). CDR3 size: 14 residues.

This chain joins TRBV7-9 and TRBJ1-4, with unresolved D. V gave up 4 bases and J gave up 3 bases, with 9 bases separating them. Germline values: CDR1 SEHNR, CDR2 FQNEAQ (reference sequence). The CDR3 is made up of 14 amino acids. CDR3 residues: CASSSRAPNEKLFF. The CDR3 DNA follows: TGTGCCAGCAGCTCGAGGGCCCCTAATGAAAAACTGTTTTTT. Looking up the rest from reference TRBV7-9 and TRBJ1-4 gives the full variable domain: DTGVSQNPRHKITKRGQNVTFRCDPISEHNRLYWYRQTLGQGPEFLTYFQNEAQLEKSRLLSDRFSAERPKGSFSTLEIQRTEQGDSAMYLCASSSRAPNEKLFFGSGTQLSVL.

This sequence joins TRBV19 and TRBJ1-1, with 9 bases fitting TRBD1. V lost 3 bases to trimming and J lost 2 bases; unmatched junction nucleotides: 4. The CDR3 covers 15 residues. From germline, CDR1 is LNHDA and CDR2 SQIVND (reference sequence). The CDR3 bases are TGTGCCAGTAGTATCTCACAGGGGGCTAACACTGAAGCTTTCTTT. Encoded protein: CASSISQGANTEAFF.

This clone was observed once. The CDR3 spells CAWSSTGNGYTF. In DNA form, the CDR3 reads TGTGCCTGGAGTTCGACAGGGAATGGCTACACCTTC. The genes are TRBV30 and TRBJ1-2; 7 nucleotides line up with TRBD1. After removal of 2 bases from V and 6 bases from J, the junction contained 3 bases not matched to a gene. The CDR3 consists of 12 residues. From germline, CDR1 is GTSNPN and CDR2 SVGIG (reference sequence).